A selection of T cell receptor beta chains follows, all from one sample in a study of identical twins. TCRdb reprocessed the 5' RACE reads with MiXCR, giving one entry per CDR3 protein. In the table there are some 660,000 distinct CDR3 sequences, 8% to 9% of which are singletons. This sample was shared with a second study, whose subject was yellow fever vaccine responses in identical twins.

Sample: PBMCs. These receptors originate from a woman younger than 30 in good health. Both conserved end residues are part of each CDR3. The D gene is left open where the match is weak. Only some rows state a clone size, as once, few, many or a class for expanded clones.

j_call clone_size d_call v_call cdr3_nt cdr3_aa
TRBJ1-3 few NA TRBV28 TGTGCCAGCAGCACTACAGGAAAGGCCGGAAACACCATATATTTT CASSTTGKAGNTIYF
TRBJ2-5 few TRBD1 TRBV12-5 TGTGCTAGTGCCCCGCCGGGACAGCCTCAAGAGACCCAGTACTTC CASAPPGQPQETQYF
TRBJ2-6 few TRBD2 TRBV10-3 TGTGCCATCAGTGACTCGAGCGGGGGGCGGTCTGGGGCCAACGTCCTGACTTTC CAISDSSGGRSGANVLTF
TRBJ2-1 NA NA TRBV29-1 TGCAGCGTCTCCCGAGGGACGTCCTACAATGAGCAGTTCTTC CSVSRGTSYNEQFF
TRBJ2-7 once NA TRBV2 TGTGCCAGCAGTGATAATGAGATTCCCTACGAGCAGTACTTC CASSDNEIPYEQYF
TRBJ2-2 few TRBD2 TRBV9 TGTGCCAGCAGCGTAGAGGTGCGGGGGGGCATGGGGGAGCTGTTTTTT CASSVEVRGGMGELFF
TRBJ2-5 many NA TRBV28 TGTGCCAGCAGTTCCAGCAATCTGTGGGAGACCCAGTACTTC CASSSSNLWETQYF
TRBJ2-7 NA NA TRBV28 TGTGCCAGCAGGTCCCCCCTATCTGACGAGCAGTACTTC CASRSPLSDEQYF
TRBJ2-5 NA NA TRBV7-9 TGTGCCAGCAGCTTTCAGGGGCTGGAGACCCAGTACTTC CASSFQGLETQYF
TRBJ2-6 NA TRBD1 TRBV3-1 TGTGCCAGCAGCCCAGAAGACAGGGGGAACGGGGCCAACGTCCTGACTTTC CASSPEDRGNGANVLTF
TRBJ2-7 few NA TRBV3-1 TGTGCCAGCGGACAGACCGACTACGAGCAGTACTTC CASGQTDYEQYF
TRBJ1-1 many NA TRBV12-3/TRBV12-4 TGTGCCAGCAGTTTGGGGAAGAAGGCCACTGAAGCTTTCTTT CASSLGKKATEAFF
TRBJ2-4 many NA TRBV20-1 TGCAGTGCTAGAGATCATATCGGGTTGGCCAAAAACATTCAGTACTTC CSARDHIGLAKNIQYF
TRBJ2-5 NA NA TRBV20-1 TGCAGTGCTAGAGATTGGACCCCCCAAGAGACCCAGTACTTC CSARDWTPQETQYF
TRBJ2-6 NA NA TRBV4-1 TGCGCCAGTAAATCCACAGGGACCTCTGGGGCCAACGTCCTGACTTTC CASKSTGTSGANVLTF
TRBJ2-2 many NA TRBV24-1 TGTGCCACCAGCGGGGAGCCCACCGGGGAGCTGTTTTTT CATSGEPTGELFF
TRBJ2-5 few TRBD1 TRBV10-1 TGCGCCAGCAGTGGAGGGGGGACAGGGGGCCTCCAAGAGACCCAGTACTTC CASSGGGTGGLQETQYF
TRBJ2-3 NA TRBD1 TRBV20-1 TGCAGTGCTAGAGACCCGAGGACAGGGACCACAGATACGCAGTATTTT CSARDPRTGTTDTQYF